These 14 T cell receptor beta chains originate from one sample sequenced in a study of blood T cell repertoires in COVID-19. Produced via immunoSEQ multiplex PCR; TCRdb's table is partial and in-frame only. The sample lists roughly 290,000 clones, 80% to 90% seen once, with roughly 2% in the top ten. The source material was PBMCs or T cells enriched from blood (not recorded which). The receptor source for this set is a man aged 25-45 years who had recovered from COVID-19.

J is TRBJ2-7 and V is TRBV4-2; TRBD1 matches 8 bases. Germline lookup yields CDR1 LGHNA and CDR2 YNFKEQ. CDR3 length equals 14 residues. After removal of 6 bases from V and 5 bases from J, the junction contained 9 bases not matched to a gene. CDR3 loop: CASSRTGWVHEQYF. CDR3 coding DNA: TGTGCCAGCAGTCGGACAGGGTGGGTGCACGAGCAGTACTTC.

The J gene is TRBJ1-2, the V gene TRBV7-2; D is unresolved. Germline V gene sequence: CDR1 SGHTA, CDR2 FQGNSA. Trimming took 5 bases from V and 0 from J, leaving 13 bases between them. CDR3 length: 15 residues. CDR3 region: CASSPRLAANYGYTF. Here the CDR3 DNA reads TGTGCCAGCAGCCCAAGACTGGCGGCTAACTATGGCTACACCTTC.

The chain uses TRBV4-1 and TRBJ1-1; D gene ambiguous. Germline V lookup: CDR1 MGHRA, CDR2 YSYEKL. The length of the CDR3 is 14 residues. Trimming removed 2 bases at V and 2 bases at J, with 9 bases between. The CDR3 bases are TGCGCCAGCAGCCAAAATCAGGCTAACACTGAAGCTTTCTTT. Encoded protein: CASSQNQANTEAFF.

This sequence joins TRBV6-6 and TRBJ2-2, with a weak D call TRBD1 (6 bases). The CDR3 totals 12 residues. Trimming removed 7 bases from V and 4 bases from J, with 7 bases in between. Germline assignment: CDR1 MNHNY and CDR2 SVGAGI (reference sequence). The CDR3 nucleotides read TGTGCCAGCACGGACAGCACCGGGGAGCTGTTTTTT. Its protein product is CASTDSTGELFF.

This clone was counted between two and nine times. The V and J genes are TRBV3-1 (or the pseudogene TRBV3-2) and TRBJ1-5; D unclear. V lost 6 bases and J lost 4, with 10 bases in between. Germline CDR1 reads LGHDT; CDR2 reads YNNKEL (reference sequence). The CDR3 length is 13 residues. The DNA for the CDR3 is TGTGCCAGCAGTATTACGCAGAATCAGCCCCAGCATTTT. Protein: CASSITQNQPQHF.

The chain uses TRBV5-5 and TRBJ2-5; D perhaps matches TRBD2 (6 bases). V dropped 4 bases and J dropped 5 bases, with 15 bases sitting between them. The CDR3 runs to 14 residues. Germline V CDR1 and CDR2: SGHKS, YYEKEE (reference sequence). The CDR3 region has the DNA TGTGCCAGCAGCCCGCGGGACTTGGGGGAGACCCAGTACTTC. Translated: CASSPRDLGETQYF.

This chain connects TRBV5-1 to TRBJ1-2, with 8 bases matching TRBD1. The J segment lost 5 bases and the V segment lost 6 bases, leaving 12 bases of the junction unmatched. The CDR3 spans 15 residues. In germline, CDR1 is SGHRS, CDR2 YFSETQ. In DNA, the CDR3 is TGCGCCAGCACCTTATCCGGACAGGGTGAATATGGCTACACCTTC. It encodes CASTLSGQGEYGYTF.

This chain links TRBV5-4 with TRBJ1-3, with 9 bases matching TRBD1. Germline lookup yields CDR1 SGHNT and CDR2 YYREEE (reference sequence). The CDR3 length is 16 residues. Losses at the gene ends were 8 bases for V and 3 bases for J; bases not matched to a gene: 12. The CDR3 DNA sequence: TGTGCCAGTAGATTTGGCGGGGGACAGGGTGGAAACACCATATATTTT. It translates to CASRFGGGQGGNTIYF.

The chain's CDR3 is CASSSGLAGGAGELFF. The CDR3 nucleotides read TGTGCCAGCAGCTCGGGACTAGCGGGGGGAGCCGGGGAGCTGTTTTTT. The chain has TRBV7-3 and TRBJ2-2; TRBD2 matches 15 bases. The V gene's germline CDR1 is SGHTA and CDR2 FQGTGA. This CDR3 region has 16 residues. V was clipped by 4 bases and J by 6 bases; unmatched bases: 3. The complete variable domain, with remaining parts taken from reference TRBV7-3 and TRBJ2-2, reads GAGVSQTPSNKVTEKGKYVELRCDPISGHTALYWYRQSLGQGPEFLIYFQGTGAADDSGLPNDRFFAVRPEGSVSTLKIQRTERGDSAVYLCASSSGLAGGAGELFFGEGSRLTVL.

The chain links TRBV7-2 to TRBJ2-7, with TRBD2 identical over 7 bases. Looked up from germline, CDR1 is SGHTA and CDR2 is FQGNSA. The V and J ends lost 1 base and 2 bases, in that order; junction bases with no gene match: 5. This CDR3 region has 15 residues. The CDR3 spells CASSLVSSGAYEQYF. The CDR3 region has the DNA TGTGCCAGCAGCTTAGTGTCTAGCGGAGCCTACGAGCAGTACTTC.

The V call is TRBV6-5, the J call TRBJ1-5; D is possibly TRBD1 (6 bases). The CDR3 has 15 residues. Germline CDR1 and CDR2: MNHEY and SVGAGI. V was trimmed by 9 bases and J by 0 bases, leaving 15 bases between them. As DNA, the CDR3 is TGTGCCAGTTCCGGGACACACCTTAGCAATCAGCCCCAGCATTTT. It is translated as CASSGTHLSNQPQHF.

The chain joins TRBV11-3 to TRBJ1-1; a possible D gene is TRBD1 (5 bases). CDR3 length: 14 amino acids. V lost 5 bases and J 5 bases, leaving 15 bases between the germline ends. Looked up from germline, CDR1 is SGHNT and CDR2 is YENEEA. The CDR3 DNA reads as TGTGCCAGCAGCCGTGGGGGGATAGAAACTGAAGCTTTCTTT. Residues: CASSRGGIETEAFF.

V is TRBV2 and J is TRBJ1-1; no definite D call. Trimming pared 6 bases from V and 1 base from J, leaving 3 bases between. The CDR3 covers 11 residues. Germline V CDR1 and CDR2: SNHLY, FYNNEI. CDR3 loop: CASRQNTEAFF. As DNA, the CDR3 is TGTGCCAGCAGACAGAACACTGAAGCTTTCTTT.

The chain carries TRBV14 and TRBJ1-2, with D maybe TRBD1 (6 bases). The germline V and J ends were trimmed by 2 bases and 6 bases, with 13 bases remaining between them. The CDR3 loop spans 14 amino acids. CDR1 SGHDN and CDR2 FVKESK come from the germline V gene. The chain's CDR3 is CASSQITGLHGYTF. The CDR3 DNA reads TGTGCCAGCAGCCAAATAACAGGGCTCCATGGCTACACCTTC.